Described below is a single T cell receptor (beta chain) sequence and its context. This record belongs to a study of memory CD4+ T cells and cytomegalovirus serostatus. Original handling: After removing out-of-frame reads, over 2 million distinct TCRbeta sequences remained. Assay: immunoSEQ multiplex PCR; the TCRdb copy retains only in-frame clones and omits some. The V and J calls and clone size were taken over from that table, and D and trimming were inferred from the DNA. There are over 65,000 clones in the sample; 80% occur only once, and around 0.75% lies in the top ten. Single viable CD3+CD4+CD8-CD45RO+ cells were sorted as the memory CD4+ T cells. The V end was cut by 1 base, the J end by 3 bases, with 8 bases between. This CDR3 has 14 amino acids. The germline CDR1 and CDR2 sequences are SGHDT and YYEEEE.

This sequence was found in an adult in good health and CMV-seronegative. Sequencing was done on a sample of memory CD4+ T cells from blood. The chain uses TRBV5-6 and TRBJ1-5; possibly TRBD1 for D (5 bases). As DNA, the CDR3 is TGTGCCAGCAGCTTGTGGGGGATCAATCAGCCCCAGCATTTT. Its translation: CASSLWGINQPQHF.